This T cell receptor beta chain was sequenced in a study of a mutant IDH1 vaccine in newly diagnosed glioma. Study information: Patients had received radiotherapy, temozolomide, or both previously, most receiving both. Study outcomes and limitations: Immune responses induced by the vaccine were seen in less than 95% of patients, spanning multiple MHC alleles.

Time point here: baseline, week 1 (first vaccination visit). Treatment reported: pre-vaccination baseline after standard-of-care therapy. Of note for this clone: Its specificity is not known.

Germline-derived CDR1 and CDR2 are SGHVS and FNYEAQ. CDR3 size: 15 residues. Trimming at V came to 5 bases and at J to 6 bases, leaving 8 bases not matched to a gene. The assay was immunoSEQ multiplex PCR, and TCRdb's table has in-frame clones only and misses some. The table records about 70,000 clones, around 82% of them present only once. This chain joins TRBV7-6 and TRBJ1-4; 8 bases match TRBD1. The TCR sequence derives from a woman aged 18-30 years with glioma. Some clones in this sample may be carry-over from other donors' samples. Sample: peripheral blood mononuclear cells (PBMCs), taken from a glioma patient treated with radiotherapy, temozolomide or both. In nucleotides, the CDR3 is TGTGCCAGCAGCCAGCCCGGGACAGGTGATGAAAAACTGTTTTTT. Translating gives CASSQPGTGDEKLFF.